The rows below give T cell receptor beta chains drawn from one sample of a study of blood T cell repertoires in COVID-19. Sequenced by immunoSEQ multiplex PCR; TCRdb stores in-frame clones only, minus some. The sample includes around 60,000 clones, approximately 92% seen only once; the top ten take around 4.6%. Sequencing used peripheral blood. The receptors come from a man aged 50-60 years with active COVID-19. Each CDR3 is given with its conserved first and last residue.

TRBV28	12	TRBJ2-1	CASSSNGRRGFF
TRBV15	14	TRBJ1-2	CATSTTGILYGYTF
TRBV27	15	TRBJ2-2	CAISADRRNTGELFF
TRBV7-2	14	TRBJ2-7	CASSQGSGGGEQYF
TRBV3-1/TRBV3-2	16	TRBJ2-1	CASSQASSGGGNEQFF
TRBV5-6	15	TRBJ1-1	CASSLRGQLNTEAFF
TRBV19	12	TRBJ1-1	CASRPDRGSAFF
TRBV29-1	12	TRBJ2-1	CTGAGASNEQFF
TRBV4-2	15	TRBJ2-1	CASSQDGGTHNEQFF
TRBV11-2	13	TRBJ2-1	CASSLGSISEQFF
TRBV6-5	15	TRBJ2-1	CASSGGGYGYNEQFF
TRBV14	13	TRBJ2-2	CASSQWGAGELFF
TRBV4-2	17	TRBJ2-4	CASSQTGTNLAKNIQYF
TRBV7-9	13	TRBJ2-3	CASSSSFEDTQYF
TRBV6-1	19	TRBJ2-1	CASSEAQASGSSSYNEQFF
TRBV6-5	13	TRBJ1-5	CASKGGGNQPQHF
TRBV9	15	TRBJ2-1	CASSAIAGGSHEQFF
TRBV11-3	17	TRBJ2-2	CASSLGAGDYITGELFF
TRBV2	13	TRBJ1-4	CAITRDLGEKLFF
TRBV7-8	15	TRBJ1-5	CASSLGARVYQPQHF
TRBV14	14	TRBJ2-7	CASSQGLAGYEQYF
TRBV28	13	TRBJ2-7	CASSFSSSYEQYF
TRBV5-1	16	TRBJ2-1	CASSLTTGVSYNEQFF
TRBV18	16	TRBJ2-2	CASSLQGRGYTGELFF
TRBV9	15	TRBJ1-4	CASSVAASTNEKLFF
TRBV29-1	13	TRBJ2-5	CSVVPGAQETQYF
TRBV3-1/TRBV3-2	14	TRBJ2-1	CASSHLTSGGIPFF
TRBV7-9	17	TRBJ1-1	CASSLQGMGFKNTEAFF
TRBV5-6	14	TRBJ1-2	CASTMFSAAGGYTF
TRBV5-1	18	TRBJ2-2	CASSLVTSGRAATGELFF
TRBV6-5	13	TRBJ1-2	CASKGEFNYGYTF
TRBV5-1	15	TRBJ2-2	CASSLGDSSTGELFF
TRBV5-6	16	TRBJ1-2	CASSLVGRTIDYGYTF
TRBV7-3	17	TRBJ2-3	CASSLVGGRGGGDTQYF
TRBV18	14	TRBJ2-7	CASSRGTGDYEQYF
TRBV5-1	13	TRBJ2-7	CASSLSDFGEQYF
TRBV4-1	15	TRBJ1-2	CASSQDWEGLYGYTF
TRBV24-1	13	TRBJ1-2	CATSDPGTFGYTF
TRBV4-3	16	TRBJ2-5	CASSPPAPGGRETQYF
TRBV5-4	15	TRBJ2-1	CASSLGTSSYNEQFF
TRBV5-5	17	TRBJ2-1	CASSLEAGTAFYNEQFF
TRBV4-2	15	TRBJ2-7	CASSQPTSGGHEQYF
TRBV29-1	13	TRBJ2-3	CSVEAQFTDTQYF
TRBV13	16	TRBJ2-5	CASSLALAGRQETQYF
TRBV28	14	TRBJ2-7	CASSLITGAYEQYF
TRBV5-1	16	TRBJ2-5	CASSLRTSGYQETQYF
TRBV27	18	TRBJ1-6	CASSSGSFRAGPNSPLHF
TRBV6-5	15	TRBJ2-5	CASRLAGGHQETQYF
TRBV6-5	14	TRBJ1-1	CASSYISPVEEAFF
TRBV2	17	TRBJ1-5	CASRSEGQGYSNQPQHF